Sequencing of this T cell receptor (beta chain) was carried out in a study of blood T cell repertoires in COVID-19. Study summary: Specimens from acute and convalescent COVID-19 originated in the United States, Italy and Spain. The analysed material was cDNA or gDNA that came from T cells, B-cell-depleted T cells, or PBMCs.

This clone was counted once. Distinct nucleotide sequences in the sample also encode this CDR3. Generated by immunoSEQ multiplex PCR, the TCRdb table keeps only in-frame clones and is missing some. The table has some 99,000 clones, 80% seen once; the top ten hold about 4.1%. In germline, CDR1 is SGHTA, CDR2 FQGNSA. CDR3 size: 16 residues. J lost 2 bases, V lost 1 base, and 0 bases had no gene match. The clonotype comes from a human donor in a cohort sampled during active or convalescent COVID-19. The chain combines TRBV7-2 with TRBJ2-5; 14 bases match TRBD2. Sequenced: peripheral blood. The CDR3 DNA is TGTGCCAGCAGCTTAGGGACTAGCGGGGGGCAAGAGACCCAGTACTTC. It yields the protein CASSLGTSGGQETQYF.